A single sample is the source of the 5 T cell receptor beta chains below, sequenced in a study of control samples from healthy donors and cancer patients. The data were produced by immunoSEQ multiplex PCR, yet TCRdb's version contains in-frame clones alone and is incomplete. The sample carries some 150,000 clones, roughly 92% recorded once. Sequencing used blood. Receptors were obtained from a man in his forties or fifties in good health.

The chain carries TRBV5-1 and TRBJ1-2; 10 nucleotides align to TRBD1. Unmatched junction bases numbered 4, after V lost 4 bases and J lost 4 bases. CDR1 and CDR2 from the germline V gene are SGHRS and YFSETQ. CDR3 length equals 14 residues. CDR3 nucleotides: TGCGCCAGCAGCGCGGGGACAGGGGTCTATGGCTACACCTTC. This sequence encodes CASSAGTGVYGYTF.

This rearrangement joins TRBV19 to TRBJ2-5, with D maybe TRBD1 (6 bases). Germline V gene sequence: CDR1 LNHDA, CDR2 SQIVND (reference sequence). The germline V and J ends were trimmed by 5 bases and 2 bases, with 15 bases remaining between them. There are 15 residues in the CDR3. The CDR3 region has the DNA TGTGCCAGTAGTTCCCTGACAGGCTTTCAAGAGACCCAGTACTTC. This gives the protein CASSSLTGFQETQYF.

This chain joins TRBV6-5 and TRBJ1-6, with D hard to call. The germline V gene has CDR1 MNHEY and CDR2 SVGAGI. V gave up 4 bases and J gave up 3 bases, with 10 bases separating them. This CDR3 has 15 residues. The CDR3 sequence: CASSWEAVYNSPLHF. Written as DNA, the CDR3 is TGTGCCAGCAGTTGGGAAGCGGTCTATAATTCACCCCTCCACTTT.

The genes are TRBV28 and TRBJ1-1; D may be TRBD1 (5 bases). V lost 3 bases and J lost 1, with 12 bases in between. Looked up from germline, CDR1 is MDHEN and CDR2 is SYDVKM. The CDR3 runs 15 residues. This CDR3 is CASSFGGSWNTEAFF. The CDR3 DNA follows: TGTGCCAGCAGTTTCGGGGGGTCTTGGAACACTGAAGCTTTCTTT.

The CDR3: CASRPTVQETQYF. In nucleotides, the CDR3 is TGTGCCAGCAGACCGACAGTTCAAGAGACCCAGTACTTC. The chain combines TRBV6-5 with TRBJ2-5, with TRBD1 as a possible D gene (5 bases). Per germline, CDR1 MNHEY and CDR2 SVGAGI. This CDR3 spans 13 amino acids. V was trimmed by 6 bases and J by 2 bases, leaving 10 bases between them.